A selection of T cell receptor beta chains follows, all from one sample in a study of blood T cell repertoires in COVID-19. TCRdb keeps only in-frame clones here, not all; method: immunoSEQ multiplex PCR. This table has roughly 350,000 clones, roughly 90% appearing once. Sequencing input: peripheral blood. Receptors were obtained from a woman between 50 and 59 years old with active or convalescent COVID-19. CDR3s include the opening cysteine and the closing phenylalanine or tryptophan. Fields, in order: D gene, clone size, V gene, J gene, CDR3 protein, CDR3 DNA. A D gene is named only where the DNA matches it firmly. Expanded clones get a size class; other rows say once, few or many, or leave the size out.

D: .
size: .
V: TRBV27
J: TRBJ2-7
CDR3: CARVRYEQYF
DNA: TGTGCCAGGGTCAGATACGAGCAGTACTTC

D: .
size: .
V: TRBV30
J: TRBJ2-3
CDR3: CAWTGLGGETDTQYF
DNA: TGTGCCTGGACCGGACTAGGGGGGGAAACAGATACGCAGTATTTT

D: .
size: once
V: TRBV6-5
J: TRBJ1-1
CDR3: CASSYFNPTGLTEAFF
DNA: TGTGCCAGCAGTTACTTTAACCCCACAGGGTTAACTGAAGCTTTCTTT

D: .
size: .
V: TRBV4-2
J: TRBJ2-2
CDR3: CASSQAWRNTGELFF
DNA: TGTGCCAGCAGCCAAGCCTGGAGGAACACCGGGGAGCTGTTTTTT

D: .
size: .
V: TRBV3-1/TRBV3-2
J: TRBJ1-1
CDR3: CASSQMGPTEAFF
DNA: TGTGCCAGCAGCCAAATGGGGCCCACTGAAGCTTTCTTT

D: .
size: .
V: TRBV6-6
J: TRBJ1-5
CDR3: CASRLIPEEKNQPQHF
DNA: TGTGCCAGCAGACTTATCCCAGAGGAGAAAAATCAGCCCCAGCATTTT

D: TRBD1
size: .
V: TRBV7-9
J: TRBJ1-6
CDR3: CASSAQGPSPLHF
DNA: TGTGCCAGCAGCGCACAGGGGCCTTCACCCCTCCACTTT

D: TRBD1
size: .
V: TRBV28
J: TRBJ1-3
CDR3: CASSSTGRFSGNTIYF
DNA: TGTGCCAGCAGTTCGACAGGGAGGTTTTCTGGAAACACCATATATTTT

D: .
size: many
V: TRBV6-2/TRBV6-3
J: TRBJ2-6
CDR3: CASSYEGSGANVLTF
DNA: TGTGCCAGCAGTTACGAGGGAAGTGGGGCCAACGTCCTGACTTTC

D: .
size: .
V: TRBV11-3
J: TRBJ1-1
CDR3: CANPFFLGGTEAFF
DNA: TGTGCCAACCCCTTCTTCCTGGGAGGGACTGAAGCTTTCTTT

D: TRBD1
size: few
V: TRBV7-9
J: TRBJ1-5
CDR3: CASSPDRGNQPQHF
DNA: TGTGCCAGCAGCCCGGACAGGGGCAATCAGCCCCAGCATTTT

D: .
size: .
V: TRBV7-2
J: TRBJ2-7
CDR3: CASSPGHSSYEQYF
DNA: TGTGCCAGCAGCCCTGGACACAGCTCCTACGAGCAGTACTTC

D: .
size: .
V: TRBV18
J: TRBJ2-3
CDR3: CASSPLTPSGGSSDTQYF
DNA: TGTGCCAGCTCACCTCTCACGCCGTCGGGGGGCAGTTCAGATACGCAGTATTTT

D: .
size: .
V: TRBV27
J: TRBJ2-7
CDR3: CASSSTRGGVYYEQYF
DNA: TGTGCCAGCAGTTCTACCCGAGGGGGTGTCTACTACGAGCAGTACTTC

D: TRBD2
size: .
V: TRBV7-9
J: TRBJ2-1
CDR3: CASSLTSGSTYNEQFF
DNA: TGTGCCAGCAGTCTGACTAGCGGGAGCACCTACAATGAGCAGTTCTTC

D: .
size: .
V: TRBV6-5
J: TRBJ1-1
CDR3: CASSDRPNTEAFF
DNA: TGTGCCAGCTCGGACAGACCCAACACTGAAGCTTTCTTT

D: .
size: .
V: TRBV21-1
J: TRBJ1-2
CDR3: CASSTLRGRGFIGYTF
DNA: TGTGCCAGCAGCACCCTAAGGGGCAGGGGGTTTATTGGCTACACCTTC

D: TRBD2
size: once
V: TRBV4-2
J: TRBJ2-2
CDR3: CASSQAGLAGGPGTGELFF
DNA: TGTGCCAGCAGCCAAGCTGGATTAGCGGGAGGGCCGGGCACCGGGGAGCTGTTTTTT

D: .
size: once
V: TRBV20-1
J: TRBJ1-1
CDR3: CSALDSPEAFF
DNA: TGCAGTGCTTTAGACAGCCCCGAAGCTTTCTTT

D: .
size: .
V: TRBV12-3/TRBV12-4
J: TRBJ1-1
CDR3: CASRGGTEAFF
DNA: TGTGCCAGCAGGGGGGGCACTGAAGCTTTCTTT

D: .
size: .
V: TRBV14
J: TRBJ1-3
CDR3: CASSQEQGSGNTIYF
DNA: TGTGCCAGCAGCCAGGAACAGGGATCTGGAAACACCATATATTTT

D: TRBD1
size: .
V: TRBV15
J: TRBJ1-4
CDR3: CATGPGGISNEKLFF
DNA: TGTGCCACCGGGCCAGGGGGCATATCTAATGAAAAACTGTTTTTT

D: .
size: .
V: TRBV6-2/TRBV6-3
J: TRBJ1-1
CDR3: CASSLTVNTEAFF
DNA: TGTGCCAGCAGCTTGACAGTGAACACTGAAGCTTTCTTT

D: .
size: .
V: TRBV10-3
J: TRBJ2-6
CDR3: CAIRLEPSGANVLTF
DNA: TGTGCCATCAGACTAGAACCCTCTGGGGCCAACGTCCTGACTTTC

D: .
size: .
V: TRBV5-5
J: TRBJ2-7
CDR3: CASSPGVTRSSYEQYF
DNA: TGTGCCAGCAGCCCGGGGGTGACAAGGAGCTCCTACGAGCAGTACTTC

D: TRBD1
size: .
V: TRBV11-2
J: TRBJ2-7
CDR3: CASSARQGSEQYF
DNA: TGTGCCAGCAGCGCCCGACAGGGAAGCGAGCAGTACTTC

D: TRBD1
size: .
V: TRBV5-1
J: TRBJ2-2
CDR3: CASSLWAGGLTGELFF
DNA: TGCGCCAGCAGCTTGTGGGCAGGGGGTTTGACCGGGGAGCTGTTTTTT

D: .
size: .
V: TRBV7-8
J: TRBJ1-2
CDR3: CASSPLQILDTTGYGYTF
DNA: TGTGCCAGCAGCCCCCTACAGATACTGGATACAACAGGCTATGGCTACACCTTC

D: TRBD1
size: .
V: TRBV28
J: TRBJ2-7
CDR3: CASTSLGTGGMAEQYF
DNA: TGTGCCAGCACCTCATTGGGGACAGGGGGCATGGCCGAGCAGTACTTC

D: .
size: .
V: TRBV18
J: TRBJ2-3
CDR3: CASSLQGGGTDTQYF
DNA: TGTGCCAGCTCACTACAGGGTGGAGGAACAGATACGCAGTATTTT

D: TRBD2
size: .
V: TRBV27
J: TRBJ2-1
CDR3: CASSLERGLYNEQFF
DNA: TGTGCCAGCAGTTTAGAGCGGGGCCTTTACAATGAGCAGTTCTTC

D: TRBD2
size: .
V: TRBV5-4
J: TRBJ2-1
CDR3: CASSFLSGASEQFF
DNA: TGTGCCAGCAGCTTCCTTAGCGGGGCGAGTGAGCAGTTCTTC

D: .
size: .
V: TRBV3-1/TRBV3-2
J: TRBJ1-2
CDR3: CASSPFISSRTRAYYGYTF
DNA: TGTGCCAGCAGCCCTTTCATAAGCTCACGAACCAGGGCATACTATGGCTACACCTTC

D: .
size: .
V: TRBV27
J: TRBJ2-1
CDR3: CASSLPRRLAHYNEQFF
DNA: TGTGCCAGCAGTTTACCCCGGAGGCTAGCGCACTACAATGAGCAGTTCTTC

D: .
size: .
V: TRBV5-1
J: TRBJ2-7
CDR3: CASSLSTGRSYEQYF
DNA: TGCGCCAGCAGCTTGAGTACAGGGCGGTCCTACGAGCAGTACTTC

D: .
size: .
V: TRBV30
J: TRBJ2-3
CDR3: CAWSRGTKDTQYF
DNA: TGTGCCTGGAGTAGAGGTACTAAAGATACGCAGTATTTT

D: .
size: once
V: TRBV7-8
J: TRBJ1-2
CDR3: CASSLDSPGKGYTF
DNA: TGTGCCAGCAGCTTAGATTCGCCAGGGAAGGGCTACACCTTC

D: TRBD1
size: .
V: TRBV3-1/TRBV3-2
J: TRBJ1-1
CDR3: CASSQDTPTGTLDTEAFF
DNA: TGTGCCAGCAGCCAAGATACCCCGACAGGGACATTGGACACTGAAGCTTTCTTT

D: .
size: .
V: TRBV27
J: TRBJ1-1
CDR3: CASAPYDTNTEAFF
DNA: TGTGCCAGCGCGCCTTACGACACAAACACTGAAGCTTTCTTT

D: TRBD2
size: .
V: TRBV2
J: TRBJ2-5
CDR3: CASRTSGLAGTQYF
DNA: TGTGCCAGCAGGACCTCAGGACTAGCGGGGACCCAGTACTTC

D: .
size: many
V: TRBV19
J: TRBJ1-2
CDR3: CASSIIGGGPNYGYTF
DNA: TGTGCCAGTAGTATAATCGGCGGGGGGCCTAACTATGGCTACACCTTC

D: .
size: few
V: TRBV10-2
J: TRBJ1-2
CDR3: CASSESASNYGYTF
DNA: TGCGCCAGCAGTGAGTCGGCCAGTAACTATGGCTACACCTTC

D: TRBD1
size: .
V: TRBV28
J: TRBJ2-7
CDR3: CASSLGQGYEQYF
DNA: TGTGCCAGCAGTTTAGGACAGGGCTACGAGCAGTACTTC

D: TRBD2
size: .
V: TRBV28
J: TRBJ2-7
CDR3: CASSGLAVYEQYF
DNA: TGTGCCAGCAGCGGACTAGCGGTCTACGAGCAGTACTTC

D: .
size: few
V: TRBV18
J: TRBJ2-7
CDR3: CASSPLDSFHEQYF
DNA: TGTGCCAGCTCACCACTTGACAGTTTCCACGAGCAGTACTTC

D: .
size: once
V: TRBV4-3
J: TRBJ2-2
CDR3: CASSQDGGARGTGELFF
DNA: TGCGCCAGCAGCCAAGACGGAGGGGCGCGTGGCACCGGGGAGCTGTTTTTT

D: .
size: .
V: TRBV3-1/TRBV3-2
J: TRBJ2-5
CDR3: CASSQVGETQYF
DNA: TGTGCCAGCAGCCAAGTTGGCGAGACCCAGTACTTC

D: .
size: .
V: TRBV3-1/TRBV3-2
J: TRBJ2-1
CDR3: CASSQDASPYNEQFF
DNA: TGTGCCAGCAGCCAAGATGCTAGCCCCTACAATGAGCAGTTCTTC

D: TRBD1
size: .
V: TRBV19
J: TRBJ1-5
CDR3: CASSTVTGGINQPQHF
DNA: TGTGCCAGTAGTACCGTTACAGGGGGCATTAATCAGCCCCAGCATTTT

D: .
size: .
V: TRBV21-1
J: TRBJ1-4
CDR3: CASSKCHRACEKLFF
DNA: TGTGCCAGCAGCAAATGCCACAGGGCGTGTGAAAAACTGTTTTTT

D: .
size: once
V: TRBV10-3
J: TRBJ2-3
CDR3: CAMGSEGGTDTQYF
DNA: TGTGCCATGGGGTCTGAGGGGGGCACAGATACGCAGTATTTT